This T cell receptor (beta chain) was profiled in a study of OX40 agonist ivuxolimab in advanced cancers. Study background: In this trial design, patients received ivuxolimab intravenously at 0.01 to 10 mg/kg every 2 weeks. Points from the study as a whole: Both blood CD4+ and CD8+ T cells showed clonal growth by week 6 at 0.1 to 3.0 mg/kg.

Sequenced by immunoSEQ multiplex PCR; TCRdb stores in-frame clones only, minus some. The sample yields about 53,000 clones, 84% seen once. In the case of this clone: The antigen remains unidentified.

Sequences were derived from CD4+ or CD8+ T cells sorted from blood, sampled in a trial of the OX40 agonist ivuxolimab. This receptor was taken from an adult with an advanced solid tumor such as melanoma, head and neck, liver or kidney cancer.

CDR3 in DNA: TGTGCCAGCAGTCCCATGGACCGGTTCGAGCAAAATTTGGTTGCGTCTGGGGCCAACGTCCTGACTTTC. The encoded protein is CASSPMDRFEQNLVASGANVLTF. The V and J genes are TRBV28 and TRBJ2-6; D gene uncertain. Per the germline V gene, CDR1 is MDHEN and CDR2 is SYDVKM. The CDR3 is 23 amino acids. The V end lost 5 bases, the J end lost 1 base, and 33 bases lay between the germline ends.